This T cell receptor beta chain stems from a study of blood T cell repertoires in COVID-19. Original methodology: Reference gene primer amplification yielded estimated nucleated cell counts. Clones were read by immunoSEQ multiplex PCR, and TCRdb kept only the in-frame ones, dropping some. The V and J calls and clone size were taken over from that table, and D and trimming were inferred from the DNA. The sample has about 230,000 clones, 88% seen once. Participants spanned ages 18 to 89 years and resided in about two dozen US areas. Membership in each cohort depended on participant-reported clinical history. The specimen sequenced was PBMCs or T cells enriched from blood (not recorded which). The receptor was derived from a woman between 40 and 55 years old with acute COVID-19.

CDR3 nucleotides: TGTGCCAGCAGCGAAAGGAGGAGGGCCGGGGAGCTGTTTTTT. Translated, it gives CASSERRRAGELFF. This chain uses TRBV3-1 (or the pseudogene TRBV3-2) with TRBJ2-2; D may be TRBD2 (6 bases). The CDR3 consists of 14 residues. Trimming removed 5 bases from V and 6 bases from J, with 13 bases in between. Germline CDR1 reads LGHDT; CDR2 reads YNNKEL (reference sequence).